This TCR beta chain was sequenced during a study of patients and donors after allogeneic stem cell transplantation. CDR3 length: 15 residues. The ends lost 1 base at V and 2 bases at J; junction bases unmatched: 4. Germline loops: CDR1 LGHNA, CDR2 YNFKEQ. Each CDR3 protein gets one entry after TCRdb re-called the RT-PCR reads with MiXCR. The sample includes about a million distinct CDR3 sequences, more than 15% seen only once; the top ten take around 6%. This rearrangement joins TRBV4-2 to TRBJ2-7; 8 nucleotides agree with TRBD1. The sample was blood, either unsorted or a sorted T cell fraction (not recorded which). The TCR comes from a human donor who was either an allogeneic HSCT recipient or a stem cell or donor lymphocyte infusion donor (not recorded which). It is not recorded whose cells these are; they may come from a transplant donor. The CDR3 region has the DNA TGTGCCAGCAGCCAAGGGACAGGGCCCCCCTACGAGCAGTACTTC. Its protein is CASSQGTGPPYEQYF.